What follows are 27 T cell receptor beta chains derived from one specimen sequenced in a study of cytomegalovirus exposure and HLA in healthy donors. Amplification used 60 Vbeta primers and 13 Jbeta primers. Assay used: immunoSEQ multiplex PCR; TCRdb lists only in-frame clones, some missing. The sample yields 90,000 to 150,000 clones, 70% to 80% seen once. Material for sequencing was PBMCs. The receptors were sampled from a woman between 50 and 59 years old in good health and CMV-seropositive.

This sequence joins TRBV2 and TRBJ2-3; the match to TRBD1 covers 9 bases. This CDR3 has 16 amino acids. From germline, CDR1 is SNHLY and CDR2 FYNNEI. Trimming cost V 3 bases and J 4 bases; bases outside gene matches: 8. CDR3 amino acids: CASSDWGQGPSDTQYF. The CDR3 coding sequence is TGTGCCAGCAGTGATTGGGGACAGGGTCCCTCAGATACGCAGTATTTT.

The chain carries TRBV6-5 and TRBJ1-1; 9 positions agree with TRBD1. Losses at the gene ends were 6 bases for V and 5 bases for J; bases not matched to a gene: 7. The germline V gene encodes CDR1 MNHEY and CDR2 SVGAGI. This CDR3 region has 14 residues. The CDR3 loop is CASSPGTGSTEAFF. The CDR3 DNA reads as TGTGCCAGCAGCCCTGGGACAGGGTCGACTGAAGCTTTCTTT.

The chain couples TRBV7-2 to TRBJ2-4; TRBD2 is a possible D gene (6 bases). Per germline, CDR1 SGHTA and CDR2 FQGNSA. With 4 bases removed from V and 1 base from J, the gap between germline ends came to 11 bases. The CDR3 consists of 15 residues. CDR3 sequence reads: CASSWGTVAKNIQYF. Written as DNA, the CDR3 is TGTGCCAGCAGCTGGGGGACTGTTGCCAAAAACATTCAGTACTTC.

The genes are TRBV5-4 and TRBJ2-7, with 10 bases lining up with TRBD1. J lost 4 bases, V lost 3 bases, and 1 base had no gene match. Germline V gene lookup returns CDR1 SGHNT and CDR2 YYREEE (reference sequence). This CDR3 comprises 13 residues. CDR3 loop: CASSWGQGYEQYF. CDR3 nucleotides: TGTGCCAGCAGCTGGGGACAGGGGTACGAGCAGTACTTC.

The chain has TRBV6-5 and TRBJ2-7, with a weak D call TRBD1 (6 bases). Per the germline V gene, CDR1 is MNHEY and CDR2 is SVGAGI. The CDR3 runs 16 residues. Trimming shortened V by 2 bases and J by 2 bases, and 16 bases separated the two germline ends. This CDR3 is CASSYTGTTAAYEQYF. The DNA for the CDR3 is TGTGCCAGCAGTTACACAGGGACGACGGCGGCCTACGAGCAGTACTTC.

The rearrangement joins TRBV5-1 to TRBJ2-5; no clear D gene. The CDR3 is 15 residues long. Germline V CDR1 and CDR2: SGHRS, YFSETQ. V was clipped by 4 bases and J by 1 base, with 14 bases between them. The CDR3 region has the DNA TGCGCCAGCAGCCAGGTCGGAACCCGCCAAGAGACCCAGTACTTC. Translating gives CASSQVGTRQETQYF. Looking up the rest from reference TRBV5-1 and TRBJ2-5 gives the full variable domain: KAGVTQTPRYLIKTRGQQVTLSCSPISGHRSVSWYQQTPGQGLQFLFEYFSETQRNKGNFPGRFSGRQFSNSRSEMNVSTLELGDSALYLCASSQVGTRQETQYFGPGTRLLVL.

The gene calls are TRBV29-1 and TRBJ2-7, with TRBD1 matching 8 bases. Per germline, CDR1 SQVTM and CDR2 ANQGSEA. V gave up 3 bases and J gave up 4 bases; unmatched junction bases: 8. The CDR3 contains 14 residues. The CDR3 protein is CSVDTGQGGYEQYF. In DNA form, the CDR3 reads TGCAGCGTTGACACTGGACAGGGTGGGTACGAGCAGTACTTC.

This CDR3 is CASSQITGNTEAFF. For the CDR3, the DNA is TGCGCCAGCAGCCAAATTACAGGGAACACTGAAGCTTTCTTT. The rearrangement joins TRBV4-3 to TRBJ1-1, with TRBD1 as a possible D gene (5 bases). Germline V gene lookup returns CDR1 LGHNA and CDR2 YSLEER. The CDR3 runs to 14 residues. V was shortened by 2 bases and J by 1 base, with 8 bases between the two germline ends.

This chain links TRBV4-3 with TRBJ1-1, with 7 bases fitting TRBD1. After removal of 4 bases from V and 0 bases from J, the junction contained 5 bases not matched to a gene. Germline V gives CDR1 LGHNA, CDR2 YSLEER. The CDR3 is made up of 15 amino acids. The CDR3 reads CASSRAGQMNTEAFF. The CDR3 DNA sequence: TGCGCCAGCAGCCGGGCGGGACAGATGAACACTGAAGCTTTCTTT.

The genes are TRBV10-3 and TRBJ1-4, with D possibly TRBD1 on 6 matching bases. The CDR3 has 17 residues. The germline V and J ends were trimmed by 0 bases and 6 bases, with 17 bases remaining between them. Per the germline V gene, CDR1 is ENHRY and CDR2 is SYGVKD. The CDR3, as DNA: TGTGCCATCAGTGAGTCGACGTCCTCGCCAGGGGATGAAAAACTGTTTTTT. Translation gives CAISESTSSPGDEKLFF.

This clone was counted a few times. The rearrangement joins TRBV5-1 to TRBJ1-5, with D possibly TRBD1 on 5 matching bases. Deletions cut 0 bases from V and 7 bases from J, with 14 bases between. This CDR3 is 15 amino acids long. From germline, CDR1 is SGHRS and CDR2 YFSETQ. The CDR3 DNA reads TGCGCCAGCAGCTTGGAAGGGCAGGGCCACCAGCCCCAGCATTTT. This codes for CASSLEGQGHQPQHF.

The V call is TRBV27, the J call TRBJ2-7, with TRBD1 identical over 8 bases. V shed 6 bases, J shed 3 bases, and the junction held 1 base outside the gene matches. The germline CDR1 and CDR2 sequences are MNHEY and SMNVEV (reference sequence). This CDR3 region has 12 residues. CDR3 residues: CASSGQGYEQYF. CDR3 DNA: TGTGCCAGCAGCGGACAGGGCTACGAGCAGTACTTC.

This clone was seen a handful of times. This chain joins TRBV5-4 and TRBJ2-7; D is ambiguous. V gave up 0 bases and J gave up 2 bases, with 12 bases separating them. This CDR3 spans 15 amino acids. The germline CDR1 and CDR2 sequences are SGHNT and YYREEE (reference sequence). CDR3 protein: CASSLVGSAPYEQYF. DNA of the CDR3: TGTGCCAGCAGCTTGGTGGGCTCGGCTCCCTACGAGCAGTACTTC.

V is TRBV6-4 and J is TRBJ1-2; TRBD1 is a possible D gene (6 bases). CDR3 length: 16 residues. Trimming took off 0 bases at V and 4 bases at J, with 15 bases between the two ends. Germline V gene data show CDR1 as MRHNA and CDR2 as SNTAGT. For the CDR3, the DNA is TGTGCCAGCAGTGACTCAAGGGGGGGACAAATCTATGGCTACACCTTC. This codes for CASSDSRGGQIYGYTF.

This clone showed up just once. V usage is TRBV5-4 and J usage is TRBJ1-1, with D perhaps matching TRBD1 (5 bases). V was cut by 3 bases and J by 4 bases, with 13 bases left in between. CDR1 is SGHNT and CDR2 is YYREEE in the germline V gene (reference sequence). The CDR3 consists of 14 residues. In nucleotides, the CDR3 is TGTGCCAGCAGCTCCCCCAGGGAAACCACTGAAGCTTTCTTT. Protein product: CASSSPRETTEAFF.

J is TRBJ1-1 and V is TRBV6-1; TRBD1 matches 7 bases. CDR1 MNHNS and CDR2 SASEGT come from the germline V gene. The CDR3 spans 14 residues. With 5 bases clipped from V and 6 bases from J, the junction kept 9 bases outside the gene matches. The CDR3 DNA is TGTGCCAGCAGTAGTAGACAGGGTTTCGCTGAAGCTTTCTTT. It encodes CASSSRQGFAEAFF.

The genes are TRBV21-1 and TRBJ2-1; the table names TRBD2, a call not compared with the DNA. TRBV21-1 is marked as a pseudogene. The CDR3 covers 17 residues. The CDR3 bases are TGTGCCAGCAGCAAAGGGCGGGGCAGAAACTCCTACAATGAGCAGTTCTTC. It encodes CASSKGRGRNSYNEQFF.

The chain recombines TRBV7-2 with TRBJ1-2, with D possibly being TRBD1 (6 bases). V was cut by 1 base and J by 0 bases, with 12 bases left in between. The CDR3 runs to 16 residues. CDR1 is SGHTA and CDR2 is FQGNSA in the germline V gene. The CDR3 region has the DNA TGTGCCAGCAGCTTAGAAGGGACACCAGCTAACTATGGCTACACCTTC. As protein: CASSLEGTPANYGYTF.

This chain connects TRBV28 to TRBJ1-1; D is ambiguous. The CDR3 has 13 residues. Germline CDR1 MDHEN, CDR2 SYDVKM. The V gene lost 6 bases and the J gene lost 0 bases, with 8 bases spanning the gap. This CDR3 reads CASRPVMNTEAFF. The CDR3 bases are TGTGCCAGCAGACCGGTGATGAACACTGAAGCTTTCTTT.

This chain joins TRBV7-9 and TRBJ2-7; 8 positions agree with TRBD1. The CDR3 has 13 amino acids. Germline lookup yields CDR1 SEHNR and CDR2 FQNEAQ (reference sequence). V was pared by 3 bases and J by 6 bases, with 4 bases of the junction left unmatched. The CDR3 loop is CASSFNTGGEQYF. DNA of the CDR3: TGTGCCAGCAGCTTCAATACAGGGGGCGAGCAGTACTTC.

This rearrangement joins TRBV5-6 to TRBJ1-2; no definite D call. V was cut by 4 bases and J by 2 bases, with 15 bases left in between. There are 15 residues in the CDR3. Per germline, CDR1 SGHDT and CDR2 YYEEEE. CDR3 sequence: CASSRTTTINYGYTF. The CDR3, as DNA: TGTGCCAGCAGCCGCACTACCACAATCAACTATGGCTACACCTTC.

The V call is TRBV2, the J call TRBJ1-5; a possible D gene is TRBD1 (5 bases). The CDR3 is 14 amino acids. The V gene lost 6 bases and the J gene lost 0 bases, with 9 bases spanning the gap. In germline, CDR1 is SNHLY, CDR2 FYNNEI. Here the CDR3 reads CASSRQYSNQPQHF. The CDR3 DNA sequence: TGTGCCAGCAGCCGACAGTATAGCAATCAGCCCCAGCATTTT.

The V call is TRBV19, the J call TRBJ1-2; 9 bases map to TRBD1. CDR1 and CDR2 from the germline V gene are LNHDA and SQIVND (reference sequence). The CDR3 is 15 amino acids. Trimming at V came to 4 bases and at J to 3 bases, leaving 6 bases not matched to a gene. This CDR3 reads CASSTSGQGDYGYTF. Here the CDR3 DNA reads TGTGCCAGTAGTACGTCGGGACAGGGTGACTATGGCTACACCTTC.

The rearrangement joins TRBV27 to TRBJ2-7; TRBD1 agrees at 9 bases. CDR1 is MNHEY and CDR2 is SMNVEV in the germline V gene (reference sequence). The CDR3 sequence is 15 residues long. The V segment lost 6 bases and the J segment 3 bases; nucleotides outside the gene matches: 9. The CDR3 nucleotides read TGTGCCAGCAGGTTAACAGGGGGCTTCAGCTACGAGCAGTACTTC. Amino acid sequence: CASRLTGGFSYEQYF.

The CDR3 loop is CASSGGLHSTDTQYF. DNA of the CDR3: TGTGCCAGCAGCGGGGGACTTCATAGCACAGATACGCAGTATTTT. The J gene is TRBJ2-3, the V gene TRBV5-4; TRBD2 is a possible D gene (6 bases). The CDR3 runs 15 residues. Between the trimmed V and J ends, which lost 4 bases and 0 bases, there was a span of 12 bases. Germline V gives CDR1 SGHNT, CDR2 YYREEE (reference sequence).

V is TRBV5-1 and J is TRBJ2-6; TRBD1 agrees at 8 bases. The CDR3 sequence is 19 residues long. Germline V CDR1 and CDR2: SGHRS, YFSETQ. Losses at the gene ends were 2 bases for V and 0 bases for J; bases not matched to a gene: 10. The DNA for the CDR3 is TGCGCCAGCAGCTTTCCGCAGGGGGCGGGACCCTCTGGGGCCAACGTCCTGACTTTC. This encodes CASSFPQGAGPSGANVLTF. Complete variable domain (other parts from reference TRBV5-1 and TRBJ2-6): KAGVTQTPRYLIKTRGQQVTLSCSPISGHRSVSWYQQTPGQGLQFLFEYFSETQRNKGNFPGRFSGRQFSNSRSEMNVSTLELGDSALYLCASSFPQGAGPSGANVLTFGAGSRLTVL.

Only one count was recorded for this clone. In nucleotides, the CDR3 is TGTGCCAGCAGTCCCGGGACAGGGTACAATGAGCAGTTCTTC. Protein: CASSPGTGYNEQFF. The rearrangement links TRBV6-1 to TRBJ2-1; 9 nucleotides agree with TRBD1. The V gene's germline CDR1 is MNHNS and CDR2 SASEGT. The trim removed 5 bases at V and 4 bases at J, leaving 3 bases unmatched. CDR3 length: 14 amino acids.